These 18 T cell receptor beta chains originate from one sample sequenced in a study of T cell responses to AZD1222 COVID-19 vaccine (dated by TCRdb to about 2021). Receptor amplification or capture employed the immunoSEQ multiplex PCR assay. As stored in TCRdb, this immuneACCESS dataset retains in-frame rearrangements with V and J assigned. A fraction of the clones does not appear; measured against another copy, unresolved V genes explain less than half of the discrepancy, and the remainder lacks a known reason. The sample table lists approximately 200,000 clones, 93% of them with a count of one. The ten most abundant clones make up around 1% of the sample. Taken with the paper, the label for time point translates to: about 28 days (+/-7) after the second vaccine dose. The specimen comprised peripheral blood, sampled 28 days after the second AZD1222 dose. The receptor set was obtained from an adult who received the AZD1222 COVID-19 vaccine.

This rearrangement joins TRBV7-7 to TRBJ2-1, with 10 bases fitting TRBD2. The CDR3 runs 15 residues. The ends lost 4 bases at V and 7 bases at J; junction bases unmatched: 7. In germline, CDR1 is SSHAT, CDR2 FNYEAQ (reference sequence). The CDR3 DNA follows: TGTGCCAGCAGCTCCTTAGCGGGGGGCCCTAATGAGCAGTTCTTC. Protein: CASSSLAGGPNEQFF.

The chain joins TRBV9 to TRBJ1-4; unclear D gene. Looked up from germline, CDR1 is SGDLS and CDR2 is YYNGEE. CDR3 length equals 15 residues. The ends were cut back, 3 bases at V and 3 bases at J, with 12 bases in the middle. CDR3 coding DNA: TGTGCCAGCAGCGCACAACAGTCCCCTAATGAAAAACTGTTTTTT. Protein sequence: CASSAQQSPNEKLFF.

This sequence joins TRBV29-1 and TRBJ2-2, with D tentatively TRBD2 (6 bases). Germline CDR1 is SQVTM and CDR2 is ANQGSEA. The CDR3 spans 13 residues. CDR3 protein: CAVGGVDTGELFF. In nucleotides, the CDR3 is TGCGCCGTTGGAGGGGTCGACACCGGGGAGCTGTTTTTT.

Remarks on this clone: The same CDR3 also results from other DNA sequences found in this sample. The chain employs TRBV14 and TRBJ2-7, with a tentative D call TRBD2 (5 bases). Germline values: CDR1 SGHDN, CDR2 FVKESK. V was clipped by 1 base and J by 4 bases, with 5 bases between them. The CDR3 runs to 12 residues. The CDR3: CASSQAGYEQYF. The CDR3 nucleotides are TGTGCCAGCAGCCAAGCGGGATACGAGCAGTACTTC.

A word on this clone: Distinct nucleotide sequences in the sample also encode this CDR3. The CDR3 DNA reads TGTGCCAGTAGTATCGGGGGGACGAACACTGAAGCTTTCTTT. It yields the protein CASSIGGTNTEAFF. The chain recombines TRBV19 with TRBJ1-1, with D perhaps TRBD1 (5 bases). Per germline, CDR1 LNHDA and CDR2 SQIVND (reference sequence). This CDR3 contains 14 residues. Trimming took off 3 bases at V and 1 base at J, with 9 bases between the two ends.

This clone was found once. V is TRBV3-1 (or the pseudogene TRBV3-2) and J is TRBJ2-3; D may correspond to TRBD1 or TRBD2 (5 bases each). Per germline, CDR1 LGHDT and CDR2 YNNKEL (reference sequence). The CDR3 runs 13 residues. V lost 0 bases, J lost 12 bases, and 13 bases lay in between. CDR3 bases: TGTGCCAGCAGCCAAGACTCCGGGACGTATCAGTATTTT. Amino acids: CASSQDSGTYQYF.

The chain employs TRBV27 and TRBJ1-3; weak D call: TRBD1 (5 bases). This CDR3 comprises 17 residues. CDR1 is MNHEY and CDR2 is SMNVEV in the germline V gene (reference sequence). The germline V and J ends were trimmed by 2 bases and 0 bases, with 14 bases remaining between them. CDR3 in DNA: TGTGCCAGCAGTTTAAGGGGTCAGGGCCTCTCTGGAAACACCATATATTTT. Protein: CASSLRGQGLSGNTIYF.

In the case of this clone: Compared with germline, one end of the junction differs, possibly owing to a read error. The chain has TRBV5-1 and TRBJ2-7, with 10 bases aligning to TRBD2. The germline V gene encodes CDR1 SGHRS and CDR2 YFSETQ. The CDR3 sequence is 14 residues long. CDR3 sequence: CASSLVAGGPEQYF. DNA of the CDR3: TGCGCCAGCAGTTTGGTAGCGGGGGGCCCCGAGCAGTACTTC.

The V and J genes are TRBV7-3 and TRBJ2-1; tentatively, D is TRBD1 (6 bases). The germline V gene has CDR1 SGHTA and CDR2 FQGTGA. The CDR3 consists of 12 residues. The V end was cut by 6 bases, the J end by 8 bases, with 11 bases between. The CDR3 is CASSPQGHEQFF. The CDR3 nucleotides are TGTGCCAGCAGTCCACAGGGCCATGAGCAGTTCTTC.

V and J are TRBV4-1 and TRBJ1-2; D is undetermined. The CDR3 is 15 amino acids. The germline V gene has CDR1 MGHRA and CDR2 YSYEKL. V was trimmed by 1 base and J by 5 bases, leaving 14 bases between them. The CDR3 nucleotides are TGCGCCAGCAGCCAAGCGAGGGCGGTAGGGTATGGCTACACCTTC. The encoded protein is CASSQARAVGYGYTF.

The chain links TRBV5-5 to TRBJ1-6; D call uncertain. Deletions cut 4 bases from V and 6 bases from J, with 11 bases between. Germline V gives CDR1 SGHKS, CDR2 YYEKEE (reference sequence). The length of the CDR3 is 14 residues. The DNA for the CDR3 is TGTGCCAGCAGCCCCCCCGGCTCTAATTCACCCCTCCACTTT. It translates to CASSPPGSNSPLHF. The full variable domain, completed using reference TRBV5-5 and TRBJ1-6, is DAGVTQSPTHLIKTRGQQVTLRCSPISGHKSVSWYQQVLGQGPQFIFQYYEKEERGRGNFPDRFSARQFPNYSSELNVNALLLGDSALYLCASSPPGSNSPLHFGNGTRLTVT.

V gene TRBV13 combines with J gene TRBJ2-5; D unresolved. V was pared by 2 bases and J by 2 bases, with 12 bases between. Germline CDR1 reads PRHDT; CDR2 reads FYEKMQ (reference sequence). The CDR3 covers 15 residues. The CDR3 spells CASSLIGNSQETQYF. The CDR3 region has the DNA TGTGCCAGCAGCTTAATAGGAAACAGTCAAGAGACCCAGTACTTC. The full variable domain, with the rest looked up from reference TRBV13 and TRBJ2-5, is AAGVIQSPRHLIKEKRETATLKCYPIPRHDTVYWYQQGPGQDPQFLISFYEKMQSDKGSIPDRFSAQQFSDYHSELNMSSLELGDSALYFCASSLIGNSQETQYFGPGTRLLVL.

This sequence joins TRBV2 and TRBJ2-7, with 8 bases lining up with TRBD2. V shed 0 bases and J 5 bases; nucleotides not matched to a gene: 9. Germline values: CDR1 SNHLY, CDR2 FYNNEI. The CDR3 is 16 residues long. In DNA form, the CDR3 reads TGTGCCAGCAGTGAAGCGCTGATTGCGGGGGGCGACGAGCAGTACTTC. Protein sequence: CASSEALIAGGDEQYF.

The V and J genes are TRBV21-1 and TRBJ2-4; the D call TRBD1 from the table was never checked on the DNA. TRBV21-1 is a documented pseudogene. The CDR3 spans 14 residues. This CDR3 is CASSCRGAVNIQYF. The DNA for the CDR3 is TGTGCCAGCAGCTGCAGGGGTGCCGTGAACATTCAGTACTTC.

The chain combines TRBV28 with TRBJ1-2, with unresolved D. CDR1 MDHEN and CDR2 SYDVKM come from the germline V gene. This CDR3 has 14 residues. V shed 1 base and J shed 4 bases, with 10 bases lying between them. In DNA, the CDR3 is TGTGCCAGCAGTTTATTCGACCTCTTCTATGGCTACACCTTC. Protein sequence: CASSLFDLFYGYTF.

This chain links TRBV13 with TRBJ1-4; D is ambiguous. V dropped 6 bases and J dropped 5 bases, with 13 bases sitting between them. CDR1 is PRHDT, CDR2 FYEKMQ, per germline (reference sequence). CDR3 length equals 14 residues. This chain's CDR3 is CASSSRQRNEKLFF. DNA for the CDR3: TGTGCCAGCAGTTCTAGGCAGCGGAATGAAAAACTGTTTTTT.

The chain uses TRBV29-1 and TRBJ2-7, with 7 bases matching TRBD1. Trimming cost V 4 bases and J 6 bases; bases outside gene matches: 6. Looked up from germline, CDR1 is SQVTM and CDR2 is ANQGSEA. This CDR3 is built from 12 residues. The CDR3 here is CSVAQGSGEQYF. DNA for the CDR3: TGCAGCGTTGCACAGGGGTCTGGCGAGCAGTACTTC.

This chain connects TRBV3-1 (or the pseudogene TRBV3-2) to TRBJ1-5; possible D gene TRBD1, 5 bases. Trimming took off 3 bases at V and 1 base at J, with 10 bases between the two ends. The CDR3 has 15 residues. The V gene's germline CDR1 is LGHDT and CDR2 YNNKEL (reference sequence). CDR3: CASSHTGKSNQPQHF. CDR3 DNA: TGTGCCAGCAGCCATACAGGAAAGAGCAATCAGCCCCAGCATTTT.